This TCR beta chain was obtained from a study of T cells after yellow fever vaccination. Each CDR3 protein is one row after TCRdb ran MiXCR on the 5' RACE reads. The table records 300,000 to 400,000 distinct CDR3 sequences, more than 8.5% of them present only once. CDR1 and CDR2 from the germline V gene are SGHRS and YFSETQ. The CDR3 loop spans 13 amino acids. Trimming stripped 0 bases from V and 4 bases from J, with 4 bases between. This clonotype was sampled from a young man who received the YFV17D yellow fever vaccine. The V and J genes are TRBV5-1 and TRBJ2-2; no clear D. The sequencing used PBMCs, collected on the day of the first yellow fever vaccination. DNA of the CDR3: TGCGCCAGCAGCTTGGAACCCACCGGGGAGCTGTTTTTT. Protein: CASSLEPTGELFF.